This is a list of T cell receptor beta chains from one sample in a study of shared clonotypes between healthy human individuals. TCRdb keeps only in-frame clones here, not all; method: immunoSEQ multiplex PCR. Seen here are roughly 2 million clones, roughly 95% observed once, and the top ten hold 0.1% to 0.15%. What was sequenced was naive CD4+ T cells sorted from blood. These receptors were obtained from a man between 18 and 29 years old in good health. Both conserved end residues are part of each CDR3. Fields, in order: V gene, D gene, CDR3 length, clone size, J gene, CDR3 DNA, CDR3 protein. The D gene is left open where the match is weak. The size field is filled for only some rows; it gives once, few, many or a size class.

>TRBV29-1|NA|13|NA|TRBJ2-7
TGCAGCGTTGAAGGGGATTCGGGGTACGAGCAGTACTTC
CSVEGDSGYEQYF
>TRBV5-5|TRBD1|15|NA|TRBJ1-2
TGTGCCAGCAGCTTAGTCGGGACAGGGGCCTATGGCTACACCTTC
CASSLVGTGAYGYTF
>TRBV5-6|TRBD1|12|NA|TRBJ2-5
TGTGCCACCACAGGGGCTCAAGAGACCCAGTACTTC
CATTGAQETQYF
>TRBV5-4|NA|15|NA|TRBJ2-5
TGTGCCAGCAGCCTGAGGTCTAGTTTCCCGGAGACCCAGTACTTC
CASSLRSSFPETQYF
>TRBV4-1|NA|13|NA|TRBJ2-5
TGCGCCAGCAGCCAAGGGGCAATGTGGACCCAGTACTTC
CASSQGAMWTQYF
>TRBV5-1|NA|15|NA|TRBJ2-5
TGCGCCAGCAGCTTGGCCGTGGGGGCCCAAGAGACCCAGTACTTC
CASSLAVGAQETQYF
>TRBV29-1|TRBD1|14|once|TRBJ2-7
TGCAGCGTTACCGCCGGGACAGGCCTCTACGAGCAGTACTTC
CSVTAGTGLYEQYF
>TRBV4-3|NA|17|NA|TRBJ1-2
TGCGCCAGCAGCCAAGATGCGTCTGCAGGCTCTAACTATGGCTACACCTTC
CASSQDASAGSNYGYTF
>TRBV6-9|NA|17|NA|TRBJ1-2
TGTGCCAGCAGTTATTCGCTAGGACGCAGTACTAACTATGGCTACACCTTC
CASSYSLGRSTNYGYTF
>TRBV19|NA|16|NA|TRBJ1-1
TGTGCCAGTAGTAGGGGTCAGGGATCGATGAACACTGAAGCTTTCTTT
CASSRGQGSMNTEAFF
>TRBV10-3|NA|14|NA|TRBJ2-7
TGTGCCATCAGTAGGGACCTAATTACCTACGAGCAGTACTTC
CAISRDLITYEQYF
>TRBV6-5|NA|12|NA|TRBJ1-2
TGTGCCAGCAGTTACCACGGGGATGGCTACACCTTC
CASSYHGDGYTF
>TRBV5-1|TRBD1|16|NA|TRBJ2-3
TGCGCCAGCAGCTTGGAGGGACAGGGGGTAGCAAATACGCAGTATTTT
CASSLEGQGVANTQYF
>TRBV7-9|NA|16|many|TRBJ2-2
TGTGCCAGCAGCGAAAGCGGAACCATGAACACCGGGGAGCTGTTTTTT
CASSESGTMNTGELFF
>TRBV6-1|NA|11|NA|TRBJ1-5
TGTGCCAGCAACGGCAATCAGCCCCAGCATTTT
CASNGNQPQHF
>TRBV13|NA|16|NA|TRBJ2-1
TGTGCCAGCAGCTTAGGCCACCTAGGGACCCGCAATGAGCAGTTCTTC
CASSLGHLGTRNEQFF
>TRBV10-3|TRBD2|23|NA|TRBJ2-3
TGTGCCATCAGTGAGTCGGACCCATTCCTTGGACTAGCGGGACGCTCCAACACAGATACGCAGTATTTT
CAISESDPFLGLAGRSNTDTQYF
>TRBV7-2|TRBD2|16|NA|TRBJ2-1
TGTGCCAGCAGCTTAGGTGGACTAGCGGGAGTGAATGAGCAGTTCTTC
CASSLGGLAGVNEQFF
>TRBV30|TRBD1|13|NA|TRBJ2-2
TGTGCCTGGCTTGGGACAGGGACCGGGGAGCTGTTTTTT
CAWLGTGTGELFF
>TRBV30|NA|14|NA|TRBJ1-2
TGTGCCTGGAGCGAATTTCAAGCTAACTATGGCTACACCTTC
CAWSEFQANYGYTF
>TRBV7-2|NA|13|NA|TRBJ1-1
TGTGCCAGCAGCCACTCGGGGAACACTGAAGCTTTCTTT
CASSHSGNTEAFF
>TRBV28|TRBD1|16|NA|TRBJ1-2
TGTGCCAGCAGTCCAGGGGGCTATAGTTACAACTATGGCTACACCTTC
CASSPGGYSYNYGYTF
>TRBV30|TRBD1|15|NA|TRBJ1-3
TGTGCCTGGAAGACAGGGCCATCCTCTGGAAACACCATATATTTT
CAWKTGPSSGNTIYF
>TRBV10-2|TRBD2|14|NA|TRBJ2-2
TGCGCCAGCAGGACTAGCGGTTACACCGGGGAGCTGTTTTTT
CASRTSGYTGELFF
>TRBV7-2|TRBD1|15|NA|TRBJ1-6
TGTGCCAGCAGCTTAATGACAGGGGGCAATTCACCCCTCCACTTT
CASSLMTGGNSPLHF